This paragraph reports one T cell receptor beta chain. Germline V gene data show CDR1 as SEHNR and CDR2 as FQNEAQ (reference sequence). This CDR3 region has 14 residues. With V trimmed by 5 bases and J by 5 bases, 8 bases remained unmatched. This sample is drawn from a study of shared clonotypes between healthy human individuals. TCRdb keeps only in-frame clones here, not all; method: immunoSEQ multiplex PCR. The table shows 2 million to 2.5 million clones, with around 95% occurring only once. V usage is TRBV7-9 and J usage is TRBJ2-7; TRBD1 matches 8 bases. Sequencing input: naive CD4+ T cells sorted from blood. Subset here: CD45RA+ positively selected. This TCR was recovered from a man between 18 and 35 years old in good health. The CDR3 sequence is CASSQNRGTHEQYF. The DNA for the CDR3 is TGTGCCAGCAGCCAAAACAGGGGGACGCACGAGCAGTACTTC.